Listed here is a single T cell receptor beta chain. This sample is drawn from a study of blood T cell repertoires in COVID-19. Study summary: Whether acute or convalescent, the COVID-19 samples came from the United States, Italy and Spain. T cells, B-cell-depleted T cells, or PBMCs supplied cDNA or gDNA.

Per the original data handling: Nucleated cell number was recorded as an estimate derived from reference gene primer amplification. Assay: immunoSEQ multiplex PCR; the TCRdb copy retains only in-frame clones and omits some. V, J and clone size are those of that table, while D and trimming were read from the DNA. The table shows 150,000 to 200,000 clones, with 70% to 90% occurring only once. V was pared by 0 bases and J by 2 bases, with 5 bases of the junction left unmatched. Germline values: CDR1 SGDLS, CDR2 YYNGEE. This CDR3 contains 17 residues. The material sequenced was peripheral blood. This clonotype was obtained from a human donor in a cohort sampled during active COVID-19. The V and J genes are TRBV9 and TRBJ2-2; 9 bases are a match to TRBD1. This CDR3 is CASSVGKDRGNTGELFF. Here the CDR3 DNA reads TGTGCCAGCAGCGTAGGGAAGGACAGGGGTAACACCGGGGAGCTGTTTTTT. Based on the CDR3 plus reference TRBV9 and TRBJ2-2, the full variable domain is DSGVTQTPKHLITATGQRVTLRCSPRSGDLSVYWYQQSLDQGLQFLIQYYNGEERAKGNILERFSAQQFPDLHSELNLSSLELGDSALYFCASSVGKDRGNTGELFFGEGSRLTVL.